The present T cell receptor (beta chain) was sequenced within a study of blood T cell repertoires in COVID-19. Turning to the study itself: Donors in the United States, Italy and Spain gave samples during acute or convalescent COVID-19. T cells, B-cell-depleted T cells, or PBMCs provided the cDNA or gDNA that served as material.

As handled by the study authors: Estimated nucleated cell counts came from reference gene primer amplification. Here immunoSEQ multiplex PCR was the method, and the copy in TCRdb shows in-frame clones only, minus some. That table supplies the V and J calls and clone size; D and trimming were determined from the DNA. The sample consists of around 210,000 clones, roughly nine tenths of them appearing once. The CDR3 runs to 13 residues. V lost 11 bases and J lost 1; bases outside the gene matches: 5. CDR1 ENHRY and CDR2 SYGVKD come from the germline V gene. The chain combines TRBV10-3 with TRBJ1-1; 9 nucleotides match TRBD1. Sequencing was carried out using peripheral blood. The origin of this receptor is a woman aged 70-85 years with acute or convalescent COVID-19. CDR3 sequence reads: CAAGQGENTEAFF. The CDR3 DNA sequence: TGTGCCGCGGGACAGGGCGAGAACACTGAAGCTTTCTTT.